One and the same sample provided the 28 T cell receptor beta chains below, sequenced in a study of control samples from healthy donors and cancer patients. Sequencing was performed with immunoSEQ multiplex PCR; in TCRdb, only in-frame clones are kept and a portion is missing. The data contain 150,000 to 200,000 clones, approximately 90% of them singletons. The specimen was blood. Receptor source: a woman aged 25 to 39 in good health.

The chain couples TRBV4-2 to TRBJ2-1, with D perhaps given as TRBD1 or TRBD2 (5 bases each). Trimming removed 0 bases at V and 6 bases at J, with 18 bases between. The CDR3 consists of 17 residues. CDR1 is LGHNA and CDR2 is YNFKEQ in the germline V gene. CDR3 bases: TGTGCCAGCAGCCAAGAGGGGCGAGGGCAAGCTGGCAATGAGCAGTTCTTC. Its translation is CASSQEGRGQAGNEQFF.

The chain combines TRBV28 with TRBJ2-3; D tentatively reads TRBD1 or TRBD2 (5 bases each). V gave up 6 bases and J gave up 5 bases, with 21 bases separating them. Germline lookup yields CDR1 MDHEN and CDR2 SYDVKM. The length of the CDR3 is 16 residues. This CDR3 reads CASSFTGTTTGDTQYF. The DNA of the CDR3 is TGTGCCAGCAGCTTCACCGGGACCACCACGGGAGATACGCAGTATTTT.

V is TRBV5-4 and J is TRBJ2-2, with 8 bases aligning to TRBD2. Germline lookup yields CDR1 SGHNT and CDR2 YYREEE (reference sequence). Losses at the gene ends were 0 bases for V and 6 bases for J; bases not matched to a gene: 1. The CDR3 is 14 residues long. CDR3 bases: TGTGCCAGCAGCTTGGAGGGACTAGCCGGGGAGCTGTTTTTT. Translated, it gives CASSLEGLAGELFF.

The gene calls are TRBV4-2 and TRBJ2-7; either TRBD1 or TRBD2 may fit D (5 bases each). The CDR3 sequence is 15 residues long. V was cut by 3 bases and J by 0 bases, with 12 bases left in between. The germline V gene has CDR1 LGHNA and CDR2 YNFKEQ. The CDR3 nucleotides are TGTGCCAGCAGCCACGTCAAGGGGAGCTCCTACGAGCAGTACTTC. This gives the protein CASSHVKGSSYEQYF.

The J gene is TRBJ2-5, the V gene TRBV11-2, with 11 bases aligning to TRBD2. In germline, CDR1 is SGHAT, CDR2 FQNNGV. V gave up 4 bases and J gave up 6 bases; unmatched junction bases: 4. The CDR3 has 14 residues. For the CDR3, the DNA is TGTGCCAGCAGCTCCGGGACTAGCGGCCAGACCCAGTACTTC. Translating it yields CASSSGTSGQTQYF.

The chain joins TRBV18 to TRBJ2-2; perhaps TRBD2 as D (6 bases). The germline CDR1 and CDR2 sequences are KGHSH and LQKENI. CDR3 length: 17 amino acids. V lost 3 bases and J lost 1, with 15 bases in between. CDR3 sequence (DNA): TGTGCCAGCTCACCGAACGGCGGTAGCGGGAACACCGGGGAGCTGTTTTTT. Amino acids: CASSPNGGSGNTGELFF.

The rearrangement uses TRBV5-4 and TRBJ2-3; weak D call: TRBD2 (6 bases). V lost 7 bases to trimming and J lost 0 bases, with 12 bases between them. The CDR3 contains 14 residues. Germline V CDR1 and CDR2: SGHNT, YYREEE (reference sequence). The CDR3 loop is CASEDYTSTDTQYF. Written as DNA, the CDR3 is TGTGCCAGCGAGGACTACACTAGCACAGATACGCAGTATTTT. The entire variable domain, with the rest obtained from reference TRBV5-4 and TRBJ2-3, is as follows: ETGVTQSPTHLIKTRGQQVTLRCSSQSGHNTVSWYQQALGQGPQFIFQYYREEENGRGNFPPRFSGLQFPNYSSELNVNALELDDSALYLCASEDYTSTDTQYFGPGTRLTVL.

The CDR3 nucleotides read TGCAGCGTCCAACACCGGGACCGCGAGTACTTC. Protein: CSVQHRDREYF. The J gene is TRBJ2-5, the V gene TRBV29-1; D may match TRBD1 or TRBD2 (5 bases each). The CDR3 has 11 residues. V dropped 6 bases and J dropped 12 bases, with 17 bases sitting between them. Per the germline V gene, CDR1 is SQVTM and CDR2 is ANQGSEA.

The CDR3 spells CASSLYQGRTNEQFF. CDR3 nucleotide sequence: TGTGCCAGCAGTTTATATCAGGGAAGGACCAATGAGCAGTTCTTC. The chain links TRBV28 to TRBJ2-1, with a tentative D call TRBD1 (5 bases). Germline CDR1 MDHEN, CDR2 SYDVKM. This CDR3 is 15 amino acids long. V was shortened by 1 base and J by 6 bases, with 13 bases between the two germline ends.

In DNA, the CDR3 is TGTGCCAGCAGCTTAGGGCGGAACTCTGGAAACACCATATATTTT. Translation: CASSLGRNSGNTIYF. The chain carries TRBV7-9 and TRBJ1-3, with unresolved D. CDR3 length: 15 amino acids. Germline V gene sequence: CDR1 SEHNR, CDR2 FQNEAQ (reference sequence). Trimming pared 1 base from V and 0 bases from J, leaving 7 bases between.

This chain joins TRBV27 and TRBJ1-5, with D possibly matching TRBD1 (6 bases). V was trimmed by 2 bases and J by 7 bases, leaving 12 bases between them. This CDR3 spans 14 amino acids. The V gene's germline CDR1 is MNHEY and CDR2 SMNVEV (reference sequence). The DNA for the CDR3 is TGTGCCAGCAGTTTAGGTAGGGGGGTGCAGCCCCAGCATTTT. This gives the protein CASSLGRGVQPQHF.

V gene TRBV7-3 combines with J gene TRBJ2-1, with 8 bases lining up with TRBD2. This CDR3 region has 14 residues. V lost 5 bases, J lost 6 bases, and 6 bases stayed unmatched. In germline, CDR1 is SGHTA, CDR2 FQGTGA. CDR3 sequence reads: CASSRNGRANEQFF. The CDR3 region has the DNA TGTGCCAGCAGCCGAAACGGGAGGGCCAATGAGCAGTTCTTC.

The chain combines TRBV6-5 with TRBJ1-3, with unresolved D. The germline V and J ends were trimmed by 6 bases and 2 bases, with 11 bases remaining between them. Germline-derived CDR1 and CDR2 are MNHEY and SVGAGI. This CDR3 contains 14 residues. In nucleotides, the CDR3 is TGTGCCAGCAGCCCAGACTGGACTGGAAACACCATATATTTT. It specifies CASSPDWTGNTIYF.

This clone appeared once. This chain uses TRBV6-2 or TRBV6-3 with TRBJ2-2; TRBD2 is a possible D gene (6 bases). Germline V gene sequence: CDR1 MNHEY, CDR2 SVGEGT. With 6 bases removed from V and 6 bases from J, the gap between germline ends came to 8 bases. This CDR3 is built from 12 residues. The CDR3 loop is CASSGSAGELFF. In DNA form, the CDR3 reads TGTGCCAGCAGCGGGAGTGCCGGGGAGCTGTTTTTT.

V usage is TRBV5-1 and J usage is TRBJ2-7; the match to TRBD1 covers 11 bases. V was clipped by 8 bases and J by 4 bases; unmatched bases: 8. The CDR3 covers 14 residues. The germline V gene encodes CDR1 SGHRS and CDR2 YFSETQ. This CDR3 is CASKTGTGGYEQYF. The CDR3 DNA follows: TGCGCCAGTAAAACCGGGACAGGGGGTTACGAGCAGTACTTC.

The rearrangement joins TRBV9 to TRBJ2-3; weak D call: TRBD2 (6 bases). The CDR3 contains 15 residues. Germline V CDR1 and CDR2: SGDLS, YYNGEE. The ends were cut back, 3 bases at V and 4 bases at J, with 15 bases in the middle. CDR3 sequence reads: CASSASGSLADTQYF. The CDR3 DNA reads as TGTGCCAGCAGCGCTTCCGGGAGTTTGGCAGATACGCAGTATTTT.

The chain links TRBV7-2 to TRBJ2-7; unclear D gene. CDR3 size: 14 residues. The germline V gene encodes CDR1 SGHTA and CDR2 FQGNSA. V shed 3 bases and J shed 0 bases, with 9 bases lying between them. The DNA of the CDR3 is TGTGCCAGCAGCTTTAACTACCTCTCCTACGAGCAGTACTTC. Translated, it gives CASSFNYLSYEQYF.

The gene calls are TRBV30 and TRBJ2-5, with D possibly matching TRBD1 (5 bases). CDR1 and CDR2 from the germline V gene are GTSNPN and SVGIG (reference sequence). The CDR3 runs to 14 residues. V gave up 0 bases and J gave up 5 bases, with 13 bases separating them. The CDR3 coding sequence is TGTGCCTGGAGTGTACAAGGGGTTTGGGAGACCCAGTACTTC. Amino acids: CAWSVQGVWETQYF.

The V and J genes are TRBV6-5 and TRBJ2-1; D remains unclear. V dropped 6 bases and J dropped 9 bases, with 15 bases sitting between them. This CDR3 is built from 13 residues. Germline V lookup: CDR1 MNHEY, CDR2 SVGAGI. The CDR3 protein is CASRRSSRSEQFF. The DNA for the CDR3 is TGTGCCAGCAGACGATCCAGTCGTAGTGAGCAGTTCTTC.

The chain links TRBV7-2 to TRBJ1-5; possibly TRBD1 for D (6 bases). Trimming took off 5 bases at V and 0 bases at J, with 11 bases between the two ends. This CDR3 has 15 amino acids. Germline lookup yields CDR1 SGHTA and CDR2 FQGNSA. In DNA, the CDR3 is TGTGCCAGCAGCGCCGGGACAACTAGCAATCAGCCCCAGCATTTT. This translates into CASSAGTTSNQPQHF.

The chain recombines TRBV4-1 with TRBJ2-3, with a weak D call TRBD2 (5 bases). The CDR3 contains 18 residues. The V gene lost 1 base and the J gene lost 1 base, with 18 bases spanning the gap. Germline loops: CDR1 MGHRA, CDR2 YSYEKL. CDR3 sequence: CASSQVGARHGGTDTQYF. In DNA, the CDR3 is TGCGCCAGCAGCCAAGTCGGCGCGCGTCACGGGGGCACAGATACGCAGTATTTT.

The chain couples TRBV21-1 to TRBJ1-4; TRBD1 is taken as the D call from the table, unchecked against the DNA. TRBV21-1 is a pseudogene. The CDR3 covers 18 residues. CDR3: CASITPDRRRATNEKLFF. As DNA, the CDR3 is TGTGCCAGCATAACGCCGGACAGGAGAAGAGCGACTAATGAAAAACTGTTTTTT.

This chain links TRBV5-6 with TRBJ1-5; D is possibly TRBD1 (5 bases). Trimming left V 2 bases short and J 7 bases short, with 7 bases between. CDR1 and CDR2 (germline): SGHDT, YYEEEE. The CDR3 has 12 amino acids. The CDR3 nucleotides are TGTGCCAGCAGCTTTAGGGACCAGCCCCAGCATTTT. Translating it yields CASSFRDQPQHF.

J is TRBJ2-3 and V is TRBV5-1; D remains ambiguous. The CDR3 spans 15 residues. Trimming pared 0 bases from V and 6 bases from J, leaving 14 bases between. Per germline, CDR1 SGHRS and CDR2 YFSETQ. This chain's CDR3 is CASSLDGRSSDTQYF. In DNA, the CDR3 is TGCGCCAGCAGCTTGGATGGTCGCAGTTCGGATACGCAGTATTTT. The full variable domain, in which reference TRBV5-1 and TRBJ2-3 provide the parts outside the CDR3, is KAGVTQTPRYLIKTRGQQVTLSCSPISGHRSVSWYQQTPGQGLQFLFEYFSETQRNKGNFPGRFSGRQFSNSRSEMNVSTLELGDSALYLCASSLDGRSSDTQYFGPGTRLTVL.

V usage is TRBV11-2 and J usage is TRBJ1-1; D unclear. V was clipped by 2 bases and J by 4 bases, with 5 bases between them. The V gene's germline CDR1 is SGHAT and CDR2 FQNNGV. The CDR3 runs 12 residues. CDR3 sequence reads: CASSLMSTEAFF. CDR3 DNA: TGTGCCAGCAGCTTAATGAGCACTGAAGCTTTCTTT.

The genes are TRBV28 and TRBJ2-5, with TRBD1 matching 8 bases. The CDR3 has 18 residues. Unmatched junction bases numbered 14, after V lost 3 bases and J lost 2 bases. Germline V gene data show CDR1 as MDHEN and CDR2 as SYDVKM. For the CDR3, the DNA is TGTGCCAGCAGTTTCAGATCCGCCGGACAGGGAAGTCAAGAGACCCAGTACTTC. As protein: CASSFRSAGQGSQETQYF.

CDR3 protein: CASSILGSNQPQHF. CDR3 coding DNA: TGTGCCAGTAGTATCCTAGGAAGCAATCAGCCCCAGCATTTT. V is TRBV19 and J is TRBJ1-5; D not resolved. Germline assignment: CDR1 LNHDA and CDR2 SQIVND (reference sequence). Between the trimmed V and J ends, which lost 3 bases and 1 base, there was a span of 7 bases. The CDR3 consists of 14 residues.

V usage is TRBV10-3 and J usage is TRBJ1-2; 9 bases agree with TRBD1. CDR1 and CDR2 from the germline V gene are ENHRY and SYGVKD. This CDR3 contains 12 residues. The ends lost 2 bases at V and 12 bases at J; junction bases unmatched: 4. CDR3 in amino acids: CAISERGQGDTF. CDR3 nucleotides: TGTGCCATCAGTGAGAGGGGACAGGGCGACACCTTC.